This TCR beta chain was observed in a study of PD-1 blockade in classical Hodgkin lymphoma. The time point here: cycle 4 day 1 (C4D1), after 6 weeks of nivolumab. Relapses following autologous stem cell transplantation were seen in all patients, with brentuximab vedotin exposure varying. The germline CDR1 and CDR2 sequences are SGHTA and FQGTGA. Trimming removed 2 bases from V and 6 bases from J, with 10 bases in between. The CDR3 has 13 amino acids. Overall study results and limits: Reports indicated that newly diagnosed patients had lower baseline TCR diversity than healthy donors did.

Profiling relied on immunoSEQ multiplex PCR, and the TCRdb table lists in-frame clones only, not all of them. This table has tens of thousands of clones, about 80% appearing once. In regard to this clone: The target antigen is unknown.

The origin of this receptor is a human donor with classical Hodgkin lymphoma. Sequenced material: peripheral blood mononuclear cells (PBMCs), taken before the fourth cycle of nivolumab. The rearrangement links TRBV7-3 to TRBJ1-1; no firm D call. The CDR3 DNA is TGTGCCAGCAGCTTATTGGGGAATTCTGAAGCTTTCTTT. Encoded protein: CASSLLGNSEAFF.